This is a list of T cell receptor beta chains from one sample in a study of cytomegalovirus exposure and HLA in healthy donors. Sequencing was performed with immunoSEQ multiplex PCR; in TCRdb, only in-frame clones are kept and a portion is missing. The sample yields about 160,000 clones, of which the top ten take up 1.5% to 2%. Input material: PBMCs. These receptor sequences come from a woman in her forties or fifties in good health and CMV-seronegative. CDR3s include the opening cysteine and the closing phenylalanine or tryptophan. The order of the fields is J gene, D gene, V gene, CDR3 DNA, CDR3 protein. A D gene is named only where the DNA matches it firmly.

J gene: TRBJ1-5
D gene: -
V gene: TRBV2
CDR3 DNA: TGTGCCAGCAGTGTCGGGGGGGATCAGCCCCAGCATTTT
CDR3 protein: CASSVGGDQPQHF

J gene: TRBJ2-2
D gene: -
V gene: TRBV6-5
CDR3 DNA: TGTGCCAGCAGTTACTCGCGGGATTCCACCGGGGAGCTGTTTTTT
CDR3 protein: CASSYSRDSTGELFF

J gene: TRBJ2-3
D gene: TRBD1
V gene: TRBV29-1
CDR3 DNA: TGCAGCGTTGCTACTATCGATAGAGGACAGGGGAGCACAGATACGCAGTATTTT
CDR3 protein: CSVATIDRGQGSTDTQYF

J gene: TRBJ1-1
D gene: -
V gene: TRBV5-1
CDR3 DNA: TGCGCCAGCAGCTTTCCGGGGAGCACTGAAGCTTTCTTT
CDR3 protein: CASSFPGSTEAFF

J gene: TRBJ2-5
D gene: TRBD2
V gene: TRBV28
CDR3 DNA: TGTGCCAGCAGATCGGGAGGGCGAGAGACCCAGTACTTC
CDR3 protein: CASRSGGRETQYF

J gene: TRBJ1-2
D gene: -
V gene: TRBV29-1
CDR3 DNA: TGCAGCGCCCAGACAGCTAACTATGGCTACACCTTC
CDR3 protein: CSAQTANYGYTF

J gene: TRBJ2-5
D gene: -
V gene: TRBV30
CDR3 DNA: TGTGCCTGGAGCAGAGCCGGGACACCTCAAGAGACCCAGTACTTC
CDR3 protein: CAWSRAGTPQETQYF

J gene: TRBJ1-3
D gene: TRBD1
V gene: TRBV30
CDR3 DNA: TGTGCCTGGAGTGCCGGACAGGGACCGAACACCATATATTTT
CDR3 protein: CAWSAGQGPNTIYF

J gene: TRBJ2-7
D gene: -
V gene: TRBV28
CDR3 DNA: TGTGCCAGCAGTTTGGGCGACTCCTACGAGCAGTACTTC
CDR3 protein: CASSLGDSYEQYF

J gene: TRBJ1-1
D gene: -
V gene: TRBV5-1
CDR3 DNA: TGCGCCAGCAGCTGGGAGCCCGGCGGATACACTGAAGCTTTCTTT
CDR3 protein: CASSWEPGGYTEAFF

J gene: TRBJ2-6
D gene: -
V gene: TRBV7-8
CDR3 DNA: TGTGCCAGCAGCTTTTCGGGGTCTGGGGCCAACGTCCTGACTTTC
CDR3 protein: CASSFSGSGANVLTF

J gene: TRBJ1-1
D gene: TRBD1
V gene: TRBV10-3
CDR3 DNA: TGTGCCATCAGTGGGACAGGGGGCACTGAAGCTTTCTTT
CDR3 protein: CAISGTGGTEAFF

J gene: TRBJ2-1
D gene: -
V gene: TRBV4-2
CDR3 DNA: TGTGCCAGCAGCCAAACCTCTAGATCCAATGAGCAGTTCTTC
CDR3 protein: CASSQTSRSNEQFF

J gene: TRBJ1-2
D gene: -
V gene: TRBV28
CDR3 DNA: TGTGCCAGCAGTTTATCCAACCCGGATGGCTACACCTTC
CDR3 protein: CASSLSNPDGYTF

J gene: TRBJ1-2
D gene: -
V gene: TRBV9
CDR3 DNA: TGTGCCAGCAGCGGGTGGCGGGGGAACGGCTACACCTTC
CDR3 protein: CASSGWRGNGYTF

J gene: TRBJ2-3
D gene: TRBD2
V gene: TRBV4-1
CDR3 DNA: TGCGCCAGCAGCCAAGCGCTAGCGGGGGGATCAGATACGCAGTATTTT
CDR3 protein: CASSQALAGGSDTQYF

J gene: TRBJ1-2
D gene: -
V gene: TRBV10-3
CDR3 DNA: TGTGCCATCAGCCCGGGTGGGGGGAAGGATGGCTACACCTTC
CDR3 protein: CAISPGGGKDGYTF

J gene: TRBJ2-7
D gene: TRBD1
V gene: TRBV14
CDR3 DNA: TGTGCCAGCAGCCAAGAATTAGGGGGCTGGGGCGAGCAGTACTTC
CDR3 protein: CASSQELGGWGEQYF

J gene: TRBJ2-1
D gene: TRBD2
V gene: TRBV5-1
CDR3 DNA: TGCGCCAGCAGCTTGGGACTAGCGGGGTACAATGAGCAGTTCTTC
CDR3 protein: CASSLGLAGYNEQFF

J gene: TRBJ2-2
D gene: TRBD1
V gene: TRBV18
CDR3 DNA: TGTGCCAGCTCCCGAGGACAGGGCTCTAACACCGGGGAGCTGTTTTTT
CDR3 protein: CASSRGQGSNTGELFF

J gene: TRBJ1-5
D gene: TRBD1
V gene: TRBV19
CDR3 DNA: TGTGCCAGTAGTATAGATCCCACAGGGGCGAGTGGTCAGCCCCAGCATTTT
CDR3 protein: CASSIDPTGASGQPQHF

J gene: TRBJ1-1
D gene: -
V gene: TRBV7-9
CDR3 DNA: TGTGCCAGCAGCGATTACACAACTGAAGCTTTCTTT
CDR3 protein: CASSDYTTEAFF

J gene: TRBJ1-1
D gene: -
V gene: TRBV27
CDR3 DNA: TGTGCCAGCAGCCCGACCCCTAGGACAGTGAACACTGAAGCTTTCTTT
CDR3 protein: CASSPTPRTVNTEAFF

J gene: TRBJ2-5
D gene: -
V gene: TRBV27
CDR3 DNA: TGTGCCAGCAGTCCCACAGCCCAAGAGACCCAGTACTTC
CDR3 protein: CASSPTAQETQYF